Each of the 9 T cell receptor beta chains below was sequenced from the same sample in a study of blood T cell repertoires in COVID-19. Clones were read by immunoSEQ multiplex PCR, and TCRdb kept only the in-frame ones, dropping some. The sample holds about 200,000 clones, approximately 80% seen once. The sequenced material came from peripheral blood. The receptors were gathered from a man aged 50 to 60 with active or convalescent COVID-19.

This clone was seen a few times. This chain uses TRBV10-3 with TRBJ1-5; TRBD1 matches at 7 bases. CDR3 length: 13 residues. V shed 6 bases, J shed 6 bases, and the junction held 5 bases outside the gene matches. Germline lookup yields CDR1 ENHRY and CDR2 SYGVKD. In DNA form, the CDR3 reads TGTGCCATCAGCGCGGACAGGCGTCAGCCCCAGCATTTT. Translating gives CAISADRRQPQHF.

This clone has more than one count but fewer than ten. The V gene is TRBV11-2, the J gene TRBJ2-5, with D possibly matching TRBD2 (6 bases). The CDR3 covers 15 residues. Deletions cut 5 bases from V and 4 bases from J, with 17 bases between. Per germline, CDR1 SGHAT and CDR2 FQNNGV. The CDR3 region is CASSLLAVGGETQYF. The CDR3 DNA sequence: TGTGCCAGCAGCCTATTAGCGGTTGGGGGAGAGACCCAGTACTTC.

This clone occurred once. The chain carries TRBV5-4 and TRBJ2-5; D gene ambiguous. The V end was cut by 3 bases, the J end by 1 base, with 7 bases between. Germline lookup yields CDR1 SGHNT and CDR2 YYREEE (reference sequence). The CDR3 is 13 amino acids. The CDR3 here is CASSSGVQETQYF. The CDR3 DNA reads as TGTGCCAGCAGCTCGGGTGTCCAAGAGACCCAGTACTTC.

V usage is TRBV7-7 and J usage is TRBJ2-7; weak D call: TRBD2 (6 bases). The CDR3 sequence is 15 residues long. Germline V gene data show CDR1 as SSHAT and CDR2 as FNYEAQ (reference sequence). With 5 bases removed from V and 4 bases from J, the gap between germline ends came to 18 bases. The CDR3 coding sequence is TGTGCCAGCAGCCCCAGTGTAGGAGGGGAATACGAGCAGTACTTC. Its protein is CASSPSVGGEYEQYF.

V is TRBV7-4 and J is TRBJ1-3, with 8 bases lining up with TRBD1. Germline V gene lookup returns CDR1 SGHVT and CDR2 SQSDAQ. V lost 4 bases and J lost 4; bases outside the gene matches: 12. The CDR3 sequence is 17 residues long. This CDR3 reads CASSSGDRQRAGNTIYF. In DNA form, the CDR3 reads TGTGCCAGCAGCTCCGGGGACAGGCAACGTGCCGGAAACACCATATATTTT.

This clone was recorded only once. This chain uses TRBV7-2 with TRBJ2-1; D uncertain. The germline gives CDR1 SGHTA, CDR2 FQGNSA. Trimming stripped 4 bases from V and 4 bases from J, with 8 bases between. The CDR3 is made up of 13 amino acids. The CDR3, as DNA: TGTGCCAGCAGCTCTACGCGGTACAATGAGCAGTTCTTC. Translating it yields CASSSTRYNEQFF.

V usage is TRBV4-1 and J usage is TRBJ2-2; D might be TRBD2 (6 bases). The CDR3 has 15 amino acids. Germline-derived CDR1 and CDR2 are MGHRA and YSYEKL. Trimming pared 4 bases from V and 0 bases from J, leaving 9 bases between. The chain's CDR3 is CASSPRDSNTGELFF. DNA of the CDR3: TGCGCCAGCAGCCCCCGGGACTCGAACACCGGGGAGCTGTTTTTT.

The rearrangement uses TRBV27 and TRBJ1-5; 10 bases line up with TRBD1. There are 14 residues in the CDR3. Germline V gives CDR1 MNHEY, CDR2 SMNVEV (reference sequence). Trimming took 4 bases from V and 4 from J; bases not matched to a gene: 1. The CDR3 nucleotides read TGTGCCAGCAGTTGGACAGGGGGGAATCAGCCCCAGCATTTT. Translation: CASSWTGGNQPQHF.

The CDR3 DNA is TGCGCCAGCAGCTTGGTCCTAGCCACGAACACCGGGGAGCTGTTTTTT. Translation gives CASSLVLATNTGELFF. The V gene is TRBV5-1, the J gene TRBJ2-2; weak D call: TRBD2 (5 bases). The CDR3 covers 16 residues. The ends were cut back, 0 bases at V and 0 bases at J, with 9 bases in the middle. Germline CDR1 SGHRS, CDR2 YFSETQ.